The 28 T cell receptor beta chains listed next were all sequenced from one sample in a study of tumor-infiltrating lymphocytes in primary liver carcinoma. Synthesis of TCR beta cDNA was carried out from 500 ng total RNA with a constant-region primer. Sequencing libraries for TCR beta derived from three nested multiplex PCR rounds that used slightly modified ARM-PCR. The study ran its first two PCR rounds for around 9 cycles each, using TRBV1-TRBV30 forward primers and a C-beta reverse primer. Each CDR3 protein is one row after TCRdb ran MiXCR on the multiplex PCR reads. Counted here are approximately 210,000 distinct CDR3 sequences, about two thirds occurring once; the ten biggest clones make up roughly 6.8%. RNA isolated from unsorted whole blood supplied the blood RNA, with germline DNA also extracted. The sample consisted of peripheral blood. The receptors here all came from an older woman with primary liver carcinoma and hepatitis B virus infection.

This clonotype was detected many times. V gene TRBV6-2 or TRBV6-3 combines with J gene TRBJ1-1; D might be TRBD1 (6 bases). Germline V gene lookup returns CDR1 MNHEY and CDR2 SVGEGT. This CDR3 has 17 amino acids. V was shortened by 5 bases and J by 0 bases, with 19 bases between the two germline ends. The CDR3 nucleotides read TGTGCCAGCAGTCCACAGGACAGCGCTCCCATGAACACTGAAGCTTTCTTT. This encodes CASSPQDSAPMNTEAFF.

This clonotype has a handful of counts. This may be a read error, as it is one base from a much larger clone. The chain uses TRBV24-1 and TRBJ2-1, with 8 bases fitting TRBD1. Germline V CDR1 and CDR2: KGHDR, SFDVKD. Trimming at V came to 6 bases and at J to 2 bases, leaving 5 bases not matched to a gene. The CDR3 is 15 residues long. The CDR3 loop is CATSLTGETYNEQFF. The CDR3 DNA reads TGTGCCACCAGTCTGACAGGGGAGACCTACAATGAGCAGTTCTTC.

A remark on this clonotype: One end of the junction does not line up with germline, which may come from a read error. V usage is TRBV6-5 and J usage is TRBJ2-1; D not resolved. The V gene's germline CDR1 is MNHEY and CDR2 SVGAGI. The length of the CDR3 is 14 residues. CDR3 sequence: CASSYSRDYSEQFF. As DNA, the CDR3 is TGTGCCAGCAGTTACTCAAGGGATTACAGTGAGCAGTTCTTC.

This clonotype has a count of ten or more. The chain recombines TRBV6-6 with TRBJ2-3, with D unresolved. The CDR3 is 14 amino acids. Trimming removed 5 bases at V and 2 bases at J, with 11 bases between. CDR1 is MNHNY, CDR2 SVGAGI, per germline (reference sequence). The CDR3 region is CASSRSRTTDTQYF. The CDR3 nucleotides read TGTGCCAGCAGTCGTAGTAGGACCACAGATACGCAGTATTTT.

For this clonotype: A clone one base away is much larger, so this may be a read error. This chain joins TRBV6-5 and TRBJ2-3; 10 bases map to TRBD2. This CDR3 has 15 residues. Germline lookup yields CDR1 MNHEY and CDR2 SVGAGI. This chain's CDR3 is CASSFSGGYTETQYF. In DNA form, the CDR3 reads TGTGCCAGCAGCTTTAGCGGGGGGTACACAGAAACGCAGTATTTT.

This chain connects TRBV4-2 to TRBJ2-7; 13 bases are shared with TRBD2. Germline V gives CDR1 LGHNA, CDR2 YNFKEQ. J was trimmed by 8 bases and V by 2 bases; bases with no gene match: 9. The CDR3 runs 16 residues. CDR3 in DNA: TGTGCCAGCAGCCAATGGACTAGCGGGAGAGGGAGCAAGCAGTACTTC. Protein: CASSQWTSGRGSKQYF.

By share of the sample, this clonotype is medium-sized. This chain connects TRBV11-2 to TRBJ2-1, with D perhaps being TRBD1 or TRBD2 (5 bases each). Germline CDR1 reads SGHAT; CDR2 reads FQNNGV. This CDR3 has 13 residues. V was pared by 5 bases and J by 8 bases, with 13 bases between. The CDR3 DNA sequence: TGTGCCAGCAGCAAGGACCCGGGGCATGAGCAGTTCTTC. Translated, it gives CASSKDPGHEQFF.

Note on this clonotype: The junction does not match germline at one end; this may be a read error. The J gene is TRBJ1-1, the V gene TRBV11-2; no reliable D call. This CDR3 has 16 amino acids. Germline V gene data show CDR1 as SGHAT and CDR2 as FQNNGV. The CDR3 DNA follows: TGTGCCAGCAGCTTAGAAGCGCTGATAATGAACACTGAAACTTTCTTT. Translation gives CASSLEALIMNTETFF.

Of note for this clonotype: Its ends do not fully match the called genes, so a read error is possible. The genes are TRBV11-2 and TRBJ2-3; 10 nucleotides match TRBD1. The CDR3 runs 15 residues. In germline, CDR1 is SGHAT, CDR2 FQNNGV. This CDR3 is CTSNLDRGRTDTQYF. In DNA form, the CDR3 reads TGTACCAGCAACTTAGACAGGGGGCGGACAGATACGCAGTATTTT.

Regarding this clonotype: Possible read error: a much larger clone is one base away. CDR3 DNA: TGTGTCAGCCTCGACAGGGACTATGGCTACACCTTC. The encoded protein is CVSLDRDYGYTF. The chain carries TRBV6-2 or TRBV6-3 and TRBJ1-2, with TRBD1 matching 7 bases. This CDR3 contains 12 residues. Germline V gives CDR1 MNHEY, CDR2 SVGEGT.

Note on this clonotype: A much larger clone differs from this one at a single base, so this may be a read error. The CDR3 does not close with the conserved phenylalanine or tryptophan, likely indicating a read error. The chain combines TRBV6-6 with TRBJ1-1; D not resolved. The CDR3 consists of 16 residues. The V end lost 0 bases, the J end lost 2 bases, and 13 bases lay between the germline ends. Germline loops: CDR1 MNHNY, CDR2 SVGAGI (reference sequence). The CDR3 region has the DNA TGTGCCAGCAGTTACTCTCTTGGGTGGGCCAACACTGAAGCTTTCCTT. It specifies CASSYSLGWANTEAFL.

This clonotype was picked up a small number of times. The chain carries TRBV6-5 and TRBJ1-4; D gene ambiguous. The V end lost 0 bases, the J end lost 6 bases, and 5 bases lay between the germline ends. Germline loops: CDR1 MNHEY, CDR2 SVGAGI. The length of the CDR3 is 13 residues. CDR3 region: CASSYSGYEKLFF. The CDR3 region has the DNA TGTGCCAGCAGTTACTCAGGGTATGAAAAACTGTTTTTT.

The chain recombines TRBV5-3 with TRBJ2-7; perhaps TRBD2 as D (6 bases). TRBV5-3 belongs to the ORF category, with a function that is uncertain. The V gene lost 3 bases and the J gene lost 2 bases, with 21 bases spanning the gap. The CDR3 is 17 amino acids. The CDR3 DNA reads as TGTGCCAGAAGCTGCTACTCTGGACTAACTGATCCCTACGAGCAGTACTTC. Translating it yields CARSCYSGLTDPYEQYF.

The V and J genes are TRBV28 and TRBJ2-7; 11 positions match TRBD2. Germline trimming cut 10 bases from V and 2 bases from J; bases unmatched to any gene: 10. This CDR3 has 15 amino acids. Germline CDR1 is MDHEN and CDR2 is SYDVKM. This chain's CDR3 is CANRGTSGYAYEQYF. The CDR3 DNA sequence: TGTGCCAACAGAGGGACTAGCGGCTATGCCTACGAGCAGTACTTC.

This chain connects TRBV7-9 to TRBJ2-3; 9 bases line up with TRBD2. The CDR3 spans 17 residues. V shed 5 bases and J 2 bases; nucleotides not matched to a gene: 11. CDR1 is SEHNR and CDR2 is FQNEAQ in the germline V gene (reference sequence). The CDR3 protein is CASSIVGLAGHTDTQYF. The CDR3 DNA reads as TGTGCCAGCAGCATAGTGGGCCTAGCGGGACACACAGATACGCAGTATTTT.

In the case of this clonotype: At one boundary the junction diverges from the germline segment, which might be a read error. The chain carries TRBV6-2 or TRBV6-3 and TRBJ1-2; no definite D call. Per germline, CDR1 MNHEY and CDR2 SVGEGT. There are 12 residues in the CDR3. The DNA of the CDR3 is TGTGCCAGCAGTTACTCCGGATATGACTACACCTTC. Its translation: CASSYSGYDYTF.

This clonotype was found a few times. The rearrangement links TRBV28 to TRBJ2-3; 10 bases are a match to TRBD2. Germline CDR1 MDHEN, CDR2 SYDVKM. The CDR3 is made up of 13 amino acids. With 6 bases clipped from V and 7 bases from J, the junction kept 4 bases outside the gene matches. CDR3 sequence: CASRWTSGHTQYF. The DNA of the CDR3 is TGTGCCAGCAGGTGGACTAGCGGCCATACGCAGTATTTT.

As for this clonotype: Germline is not matched at one junction end, which may reflect a read error. The genes are TRBV6-6 and TRBJ1-2; a weak D match, TRBD1 (6 bases). This CDR3 spans 14 amino acids. Germline CDR1 reads MNHNY; CDR2 reads SVGAGI (reference sequence). The CDR3 reads CASSSGHYNCGYAF. CDR3 DNA sequence: TGTGCCAGCAGCTCGGGACACTATAACTGTGGCTACGCCTTC.

With regard to this clonotype: Being one base from a much bigger clone, this may be a read error. This rearrangement joins TRBV12-3 or TRBV12-4 to TRBJ2-1, with D unclear. The CDR3 contains 14 residues. V was clipped by 6 bases and J by 6 bases, with 15 bases between them. CDR3 region: CASRTIGESNEQFF. In nucleotides, the CDR3 is TGTGCCAGCAGGACGATAGGAGAGAGCAATGAGCAGTTCTTC.

A note on this clonotype: Because the CDR3 is missing its conserved closing phenylalanine or tryptophan, this is likely a read error. The rearrangement uses TRBV6-6 and TRBJ2-1, with 7 bases lining up with TRBD2. CDR3 length: 14 residues. The germline CDR1 and CDR2 sequences are MNHNY and SVGAGI (reference sequence). Written as DNA, the CDR3 is TGTGTCAGCAGAGGACTAGTTAATGACAATGAGCAGTTCTTA. Translated: CVSRGLVNDNEQFL.

The V gene is TRBV25-1, the J gene TRBJ1-4, with 7 nucleotides matching TRBD1. Germline trimming cut 2 bases from V and 4 bases from J; bases unmatched to any gene: 4. Germline V gene data show CDR1 as MGHDK and CDR2 as SYGVNS. The CDR3 has 15 amino acids. CDR3 coding DNA: TGTGCCAGCAGTGAAACGACAGGGTTTAATGAAAAACTGTTTTTT. Residues: CASSETTGFNEKLFF. Using reference TRBV25-1 and TRBJ1-4 for the parts outside the CDR3, the full variable domain is EADIYQTPRYLVIGTGKKITLECSQTMGHDKMYWYQQDPGMELHLIHYSYGVNSTEKGDLSSESTVSRIRTEHFPLTLESARPSHTSQYLCASSETTGFNEKLFFGSGTQLSVL.

This clonotype was detected a few times. The V gene is TRBV28, the J gene TRBJ1-1, with 9 bases fitting TRBD1. V trimming: 5 bases; J trimming: 2 bases; junction bases outside the gene matches: 9. Germline V gives CDR1 MDHEN, CDR2 SYDVKM. The CDR3 has 16 residues. The CDR3 DNA sequence: TGTGCCAGCAGTGTCACCCCGGGACAGGGTAACACTGAAGCTTTCTTT. Its protein product is CASSVTPGQGNTEAFF. The whole variable domain, filled in from reference TRBV28 and TRBJ1-1, reads DVKVTQSSRYLVKRTGEKVFLECVQDMDHENMFWYRQDPGLGLRLIYFSYDVKMKEKGDIPEGYSVSREKKERFSLILESASTNQTSMYLCASSVTPGQGNTEAFFGQGTRLTVV.

The table lists this clonotype with a count of one. Mismatch with germline at one junction end may stem from a read error. This rearrangement joins TRBV5-1 to TRBJ2-3, with D possibly matching TRBD1 (5 bases). This CDR3 is built from 16 residues. The germline V gene has CDR1 SGHRS and CDR2 YFSETQ. CDR3 coding DNA: TGCGCCGGCAGCTTCGGTAGGGGTACTTACACAGATACGCAGTATTTT. Its translation is CAGSFGRGTYTDTQYF.

As to this clonotype: A much larger clone differs by one base, so this may be a read error. The chain uses TRBV12-3 or TRBV12-4 and TRBJ2-7; TRBD2 agrees at 8 bases. The CDR3 totals 15 residues. The CDR3 loop is CASSVSGKGAYEHYF. The DNA for the CDR3 is TGTGCCAGCAGTGTTAGCGGGAAAGGGGCGTACGAGCACTACTTC.

In its sample, this clonotype was seen many times. This rearrangement joins TRBV7-9 to TRBJ1-2; D is undetermined. CDR3 size: 12 residues. With 8 bases removed from V and 6 bases from J, the gap between germline ends came to 13 bases. Germline-derived CDR1 and CDR2 are SEHNR and FQNEAQ (reference sequence). The CDR3 region is CASAASQNGYTF. CDR3 DNA sequence: TGTGCCAGCGCAGCTTCCCAGAATGGCTACACCTTC.

About this clonotype itself: Compared with germline, one end of the junction differs, possibly owing to a read error. CDR3 region: CVSSEAGEFYTF. DNA of the CDR3: TGTGTCAGCAGTGAAGCTGGTGAGTTCTACACCTTC. The chain employs TRBV6-1 and TRBJ1-2; D is unresolved. CDR3 size: 12 residues. Germline lookup yields CDR1 MNHNS and CDR2 SASEGT.

The chain recombines TRBV11-2 with TRBJ1-6; possibly TRBD1 for D (5 bases). Germline CDR1 and CDR2: SGHAT and FQNNGV. Trimming removed 2 bases at V and 10 bases at J, with 15 bases between. The CDR3 has 15 amino acids. CDR3 in DNA: TGTGCCAGCAGCTTAAATTGGATAGGGGAGTCACCCCTCCACTTT. Translation: CASSLNWIGESPLHF.

To note about this clonotype: Germline is not matched at one junction end, which may reflect a read error. The chain uses TRBV6-1 and TRBJ2-1; TRBD2 aligns across 10 bases. Germline V gives CDR1 MNHNS, CDR2 SASEGT. This CDR3 spans 17 amino acids. The CDR3 here is CATLPFLAGAFYSEQFF. In nucleotides, the CDR3 is TGTGCCACCCTCCCGTTCCTAGCGGGAGCCTTCTACAGTGAGCAGTTCTTT.